Presented here are 23 T cell receptor beta chains from one specimen sequenced in a study of breast tumors, draining lymph nodes, adjacent tissues. MiXCR, run by TCRdb on the multiplex PCR reads, gives a single entry per CDR3 protein. The table has some 110,000 distinct CDR3 sequences, about 31% seen once; the top ten hold 5.5% to 6%. The lymph nodes were axillary draining lymph nodes from breast cancer patients. Source material: axillary lymph node tissue. Receptors were obtained from a female donor with breast cancer. Some clones in this sample may be carry-over from other donors' samples.

Concerning this clonotype itself: The missing conserved phenylalanine or tryptophan at the end of this CDR3 makes a read error likely. The V call is TRBV29-1, the J call TRBJ2-7; 9 bases align to TRBD2. This CDR3 spans 18 amino acids. CDR1 and CDR2 (germline): SQVTM, ANQGSEA. V gave up 3 bases and J gave up 3 bases; unmatched junction bases: 18. Here the CDR3 reads CSVEDPIGEAGGFYEQYL. The CDR3 DNA follows: TGCAGCGTTGAGGATCCTATTGGTGAAGCGGGAGGTTTCTACGAGCAGTACCTC.

CDR3 DNA sequence: TGTGCCATCAGTCCCCAACAGGGTTCCGCTGAAGCTTTCTTT. It specifies CAISPQQGSAEAFF. The chain combines TRBV10-3 with TRBJ1-1; D might be TRBD1 (6 bases). The germline V gene has CDR1 ENHRY and CDR2 SYGVKD. The CDR3 covers 14 residues. V dropped 5 bases and J dropped 6 bases, with 16 bases sitting between them.

This clonotype has ten or more counts. Just one base apart from a much larger clone, this may be a read error. The V gene is TRBV14, the J gene TRBJ1-2; 7 bases agree with TRBD1. CDR1 and CDR2 (germline): SGHDN, FVKESK. The CDR3 runs 15 residues. CDR3 DNA sequence: TGTGCCAGCAGCCCATTGACAGGGATGGGCTATGGCTCCACCTTC. Translating gives CASSPLTGMGYGSTF. The variable domain in full, completed from reference TRBV14 and TRBJ1-2, reads EAGVTQFPSHSVIEKGQTVTLRCDPISGHDNLYWYRRVMGKEIKFLLHFVKESKQDESGMPNNRFLAERTGGTYSTLKVQPAELEDSGVYFCASSPLTGMGYGSTFGSGTRLTVV.

The table lists this clonotype with a few counts. It may be a read error: a sequence one base away is much more abundant. The chain employs TRBV5-6 and TRBJ2-5; D is ambiguous. This CDR3 is 13 amino acids long. Trimming took 3 bases from V and 7 from J, leaving 13 bases between them. Germline CDR1 reads SGHDT; CDR2 reads YYEEEE. The CDR3 spells CASSSNTPGTQYF. The DNA for the CDR3 is TGTGCCAGCAGCTCGAACACTCCGGGGACCCAGTACTTC.

This clonotype was detected ten times or more. The chain combines TRBV5-1 with TRBJ2-7; TRBD1 or TRBD2 may be the D gene (5 bases each). The CDR3 covers 12 residues. Germline V gene lookup returns CDR1 SGHRS and CDR2 YFSETQ. The V and J ends lost 3 bases and 6 bases respectively, with 10 bases between them. The CDR3 protein is CASSWGKGEQYF. The CDR3 DNA reads TGCGCCAGCAGCTGGGGGAAAGGCGAGCAGTACTTC. The full variable domain, with the rest looked up from reference TRBV5-1 and TRBJ2-7, is KAGVTQTPRYLIKTRGQQVTLSCSPISGHRSVSWYQQTPGQGLQFLFEYFSETQRNKGNFPGRFSGRQFSNSRSEMNVSTLELGDSALYLCASSWGKGEQYFGPGTRLTVT.

This clonotype was counted ten times or more. V and J are TRBV9 and TRBJ1-2; 12 bases are a match to TRBD1. Germline trimming cut 3 bases from V and 8 bases from J; bases unmatched to any gene: 11. Per the germline V gene, CDR1 is SGDLS and CDR2 is YYNGEE. There are 16 residues in the CDR3. CDR3 coding DNA: TGTGCCAGCAGCGCGTCAGGGACAGGGGGCAGAAGGGGCTACACCTTC. Amino acid sequence: CASSASGTGGRRGYTF.

The sample holds many counts of this clonotype. The chain joins TRBV7-9 to TRBJ2-1; 8 bases fit TRBD1. Germline trimming cut 5 bases from V and 7 bases from J; bases unmatched to any gene: 7. CDR3 length equals 14 residues. In germline, CDR1 is SEHNR, CDR2 FQNEAQ (reference sequence). In DNA, the CDR3 is TGTGCCAGCAGCCATCCGACAGGGGAAAATGAGCAGTTCTTC. Encoded protein: CASSHPTGENEQFF.

This clonotype was counted a few times. A read error may explain this, as a much larger clone is one base away. The chain links TRBV5-8 to TRBJ2-7, with D unresolved. The CDR3 has 14 residues. Germline V gene sequence: CDR1 SGHTS, CDR2 YDEGEE. This chain's CDR3 is CASGLMGDRYEQYF. CDR3 in DNA: TGTGCCAGCGGCTTGATGGGTGATCGCTACGAGCAGTACTTC.

In regard to this clonotype: A read error may produce the germline difference seen at one junction end. For the CDR3, the DNA is TGTGCCAGCTCACCATCGGAGTCAGGGACTGAAGGTTTCTTT. Its protein product is CASSPSESGTEGFF. The chain has TRBV7-8 and TRBJ1-1; a possible D gene is TRBD1 (5 bases). Germline CDR1 SGHVS, CDR2 FQNEAQ. This CDR3 has 14 amino acids. Full variable domain (outside the CDR3, taken from reference TRBV7-8 and TRBJ1-1): GAGVSQSPRYKVAKRGQDVALRCDPISGHVSLFWYQQALGQGPEFLTYFQNEAQLDKSGLPSDRFFAERPEGSVSTLKIQRTQQEDSAVYLCASSPSESGTEGFFGQGTRLTVV.

The sample holds many counts of this clonotype. The CDR3 DNA follows: TGTGCCAGCAGTGAAAGGGGGGGCGCCAAGATTACCGTTAACTATGGCTACACCTTC. Protein product: CASSERGGAKITVNYGYTF. The genes are TRBV6-1 and TRBJ1-2, with a tentative D call TRBD1 (6 bases). This CDR3 is 19 amino acids long. Germline assignment: CDR1 MNHNS and CDR2 SASEGT. Trimming cost V 2 bases and J 1 base, with 23 bases left between them.

In this sample, this clonotype turned up many times. The chain has TRBV10-3 and TRBJ2-7; 9 bases are shared with TRBD1. The germline V gene encodes CDR1 ENHRY and CDR2 SYGVKD. The CDR3 runs 14 residues. With 7 bases clipped from V and 5 bases from J, the junction kept 9 bases outside the gene matches. In nucleotides, the CDR3 is TGTGCCATCACCGAACCGGACAGGGGCCACGAGCAGTACTTC. Translating gives CAITEPDRGHEQYF.

The sample holds many counts of this clonotype. J is TRBJ2-3 and V is TRBV12-3 or TRBV12-4, with D possibly TRBD2 on 5 matching bases. The CDR3 length is 14 residues. V lost 0 bases and J 3 bases, leaving 7 bases between the germline ends. The CDR3 DNA reads TGTGCCAGCAGTTTAGCCGGGAATACAGATACGCAGTATTTT. It specifies CASSLAGNTDTQYF.

This clonotype occurred many times. This chain connects TRBV29-1 to TRBJ2-4; D might be TRBD2 (5 bases). In germline, CDR1 is SQVTM, CDR2 ANQGSEA. Trimming left V 5 bases short and J 8 bases short, with 10 bases between. This CDR3 spans 11 amino acids. The CDR3, as DNA: TGCAGCGTTCGGCCCGGGGACATTCAGTACTTC. This encodes CSVRPGDIQYF.

The chain links TRBV2 to TRBJ2-6; D is undetermined. V lost 0 bases and J 5 bases, leaving 5 bases between the germline ends. CDR3 size: 14 residues. The germline CDR1 and CDR2 sequences are SNHLY and FYNNEI. The CDR3 loop is CASSEAGWANVLTF. As DNA, the CDR3 is TGTGCCAGCAGTGAAGCTGGGTGGGCCAACGTCCTGACTTTC.

In its sample, this clonotype was seen many times. V is TRBV5-1 and J is TRBJ2-3, with 11 bases aligning to TRBD2. Germline loops: CDR1 SGHRS, CDR2 YFSETQ. The CDR3 is made up of 16 amino acids. J was trimmed by 2 bases and V by 5 bases; bases with no gene match: 7. The CDR3 loop reads CASRDRTSGFTDTQYF. The CDR3 DNA is TGCGCCAGCAGGGACAGGACTAGCGGGTTCACAGATACGCAGTATTTT.

Worth noting for this clonotype: The junction does not match germline at one end; this may be a read error. For the CDR3, the DNA is TGTGCCACCAGTGGCCCCGACAGTACCTACAATGAGCAGTTCTTC. Translating it yields CATSGPDSTYNEQFF. The rearrangement joins TRBV12-3 or TRBV12-4 to TRBJ2-1; D perhaps matches TRBD1 (5 bases). CDR3 length equals 15 residues.

The sample holds many counts of this clonotype. This chain links TRBV6-2 or TRBV6-3 with TRBJ2-2; D is ambiguous. Trimming removed 6 bases at V and 1 base at J, with 9 bases between. Germline loops: CDR1 MNHEY, CDR2 SVGEGT. CDR3 length: 14 residues. This CDR3 reads CASRKAGNTGELFF. The CDR3 DNA reads TGTGCCAGCAGGAAGGCAGGGAACACCGGGGAGCTGTTTTTT.

This clonotype has at least ten counts. This chain uses TRBV4-1 with TRBJ1-5, with D hard to call. This CDR3 contains 15 residues. V was cut by 1 base and J by 4 bases, with 11 bases left in between. The germline gives CDR1 MGHRA, CDR2 YSYEKL. The CDR3 spells CASSQGSGINQPQHF. CDR3 coding DNA: TGCGCCAGCAGCCAAGGCAGTGGCATTAATCAGCCCCAGCATTTT.

The chain has TRBV7-6 and TRBJ2-2; 9 bases match TRBD1. Per germline, CDR1 SGHVS and CDR2 FNYEAQ. V shed 5 bases, J shed 0 bases, and the junction held 10 bases outside the gene matches. The length of the CDR3 is 18 residues. Here the CDR3 reads CASSPRRQGVTNTGELFF. The CDR3 nucleotides read TGTGCCAGCAGCCCCAGGAGACAGGGGGTCACGAACACCGGGGAGCTGTTTTTT.

This clonotype came up a few times. This chain uses TRBV11-2 with TRBJ1-5, with 7 bases aligning to TRBD1. The V gene's germline CDR1 is SGHAT and CDR2 FQNNGV. CDR3 length: 17 amino acids. With V trimmed by 4 bases and J by 5 bases, 14 bases remained unmatched. The DNA for the CDR3 is TGTGCCAGCAGCTCCCCCGGACAGGCCTTTTGCGATCAGCCCCAGCATTTT. As protein: CASSSPGQAFCDQPQHF. The whole variable domain, remainder taken from reference TRBV11-2 and TRBJ1-5, is EAGVAQSPRYKIIEKRQSVAFWCNPISGHATLYWYQQILGQGPKLLIQFQNNGVVDDSQLPKDRFSAERLKGVDSTLKIQPAKLEDSAVYLCASSSPGQAFCDQPQHFGDGTRLSIL.

This clonotype was seen many times. The rearrangement uses TRBV6-6 and TRBJ2-5; 10 nucleotides agree with TRBD1. Germline V CDR1 and CDR2: MNHNY, SVGAGI (reference sequence). This CDR3 spans 15 amino acids. J lost 7 bases, V lost 2 bases, and 7 bases had no gene match. CDR3 nucleotides: TGTGCCAGCAGTTACATGGGACAGGGGTTGGTGACCCAGTACTTC. Amino acids: CASSYMGQGLVTQYF.

This clonotype was observed a handful of times. This may come from a read error, since a much larger clone is one base off. The chain joins TRBV20-1 to TRBJ2-4; 8 nucleotides line up with TRBD2. Germline CDR1 reads DFQATT; CDR2 reads SNEGSKA (reference sequence). The CDR3 has 14 residues. CDR3 sequence: CSAPPGGAKTIQYF. The CDR3 coding sequence is TGCAGTGCTCCACCGGGGGGGGCCAAAACCATTCAGTACTTC.

Many counts were recorded for this clonotype. V and J are TRBV14 and TRBJ2-7, with 11 nucleotides matching TRBD2. The CDR3 has 24 amino acids. The V gene's germline CDR1 is SGHDN and CDR2 FVKESK. V shed 4 bases and J 7 bases; nucleotides not matched to a gene: 36. The chain's CDR3 is CASSLQVLAGGPGRRPAILEEQYF. The CDR3 bases are TGTGCCAGCAGCCTCCAAGTGTTAGCGGGAGGGCCGGGGCGAAGACCCGCGATACTGGAGGAGCAGTACTTC.